This T cell receptor (beta chain) was observed in a study of blood T cells in healthy people across ages. For the second PCR, which ran for about 6 to 11 cycles, a sample-barcoded 5' primer and a J-beta primer mix were used. TCRdb passed the 5' RACE reads through MiXCR, listing each CDR3 protein once. This sample has some 920,000 distinct CDR3 sequences, with just over 50% found just once. This sequence originates from a woman in her fifties or sixties in good health. Sequencing input: blood.

The CDR3 DNA reads as TGCAGTGCTAGTGGGGGACAGCACAATCAGCCCCAGCATTTT. Translation gives CSASGGQHNQPQHF. The V gene is TRBV20-1, the J gene TRBJ1-5; 7 bases align to TRBD1. Per the germline V gene, CDR1 is DFQATT and CDR2 is SNEGSKA (reference sequence). The junction had 5 bases not matched to a gene; V was cut back by 3 bases and J by 3 bases. This CDR3 has 14 residues.